This is a list of T cell receptor beta chains from one sample in a study of blood T cell repertoires in COVID-19. The assay was immunoSEQ multiplex PCR, and TCRdb's table has in-frame clones only and misses some. The profile shows 150,000 to 200,000 clones, about 85% of them singletons. The specimen sequenced was peripheral blood. Receptors were obtained from a man aged 55 to 70 with active or convalescent COVID-19. The CDR3 runs from the conserved cysteine through the conserved F or W. D genes are given only for firm matches. Clone size is shown for a subset of rows, as once, few, many or a class of expanded clone.

d_call j_call v_call clone_size cdr3_aa cdr3_nt
TRBD2 TRBJ2-1 TRBV29-1 - CSVDRHPGTSGGSYNEQFF TGCAGCGTTGACCGCCACCCCGGGACTAGCGGGGGCTCCTACAATGAGCAGTTCTTC
TRBD1 TRBJ1-3 TRBV28 - CASSYTGEDTIYF TGTGCCAGCAGTTACACAGGGGAAGACACCATATATTTT
TRBD2 TRBJ2-1 TRBV19 - CASSIAGGRNEQFF TGTGCCAGTAGTATTGCGGGGGGGCGGAATGAGCAGTTCTTC
TRBD2 TRBJ2-1 TRBV24-1 few CATSDLRRGGASEQFF TGTGCCACCAGTGATTTGCGGCGGGGGGGGGCAAGTGAGCAGTTCTTC
TRBD1 TRBJ1-5 TRBV7-4 - CASSFGTGGRQPQHF TGTGCCAGCAGCTTCGGGACAGGTGGACGGCAGCCCCAGCATTTT
TRBD1 TRBJ1-1 TRBV5-1 few CASSLVPNQGVGRNTEAFF TGCGCCAGCAGCTTGGTTCCTAACCAGGGGGTAGGGCGGAACACTGAAGCTTTCTTT
TRBD1 TRBJ1-2 TRBV28 - CASSRGGVGYTF TGTGCCAGCAGCCGAGGGGGCGTTGGCTACACCTTC
- TRBJ1-1 TRBV14 - CASSQEAYTEAFF TGTGCCAGCAGCCAAGAGGCTTACACTGAAGCTTTCTTT
- TRBJ2-2 TRBV6-5 once CASSDLDRYTGELFF TGTGCCAGCAGCGACCTTGACAGATACACCGGGGAGCTGTTTTTT
- TRBJ1-5 TRBV7-2 - CASSPGGYQPQHF TGTGCCAGCAGCCCGGGGGGTTATCAGCCCCAGCATTTT
- TRBJ1-2 TRBV12-3/TRBV12-4 - CASSFRTVGYTF TGTGCCAGCAGTTTTCGAACGGTCGGCTACACCTTC
- TRBJ1-5 TRBV7-8 - CASSLELGSNQPQHF TGTGCCAGCAGCTTAGAGCTCGGTAGCAATCAGCCCCAGCATTTT
- TRBJ2-3 TRBV5-1 - CASRRGTESTDTQYF TGCGCCAGCAGGAGGGGGACGGAGTCAACAGATACGCAGTATTTT
- TRBJ2-3 TRBV24-1 - CATSDGTRGGGDTQYF TGTGCCACCAGTGATGGGACGAGGGGGGGCGGAGATACGCAGTATTTT
- TRBJ1-4 TRBV15 - CATSSPTGNEKLFF TGTGCCACCAGCAGCCCCACCGGGAATGAAAAACTGTTTTTT
TRBD2 TRBJ2-3 TRBV4-1 - CASSQEGGLADTQYF TGCGCCAGCAGCCAAGAAGGCGGACTAGCAGATACGCAGTATTTT
TRBD1 TRBJ1-1 TRBV19 - CASRDRAIQEMHTEAFF TGTGCCAGTCGGGACAGGGCGATCCAAGAAATGCACACTGAAGCTTTCTTT
TRBD1 TRBJ1-1 TRBV3-1/TRBV3-2 few CASSQGQGYAEAFF TGTGCCAGCAGCCAGGGACAGGGATACGCTGAAGCTTTCTTT
- TRBJ2-3 TRBV7-6 - CASSSRGFDTDTQYF TGTGCCAGCAGCTCCCGGGGGTTCGACACAGATACGCAGTATTTT
- TRBJ2-3 TRBV6-1 - CASSEMVGTDTQYF TGTGCCAGCAGTGAAATGGTAGGCACAGATACGCAGTATTTT
- TRBJ1-4 TRBV27 - CASTRSAQGREKLFF TGTGCCAGCACGCGCTCGGCCCAGGGTCGGGAAAAACTGTTTTTT
- TRBJ1-5 TRBV12-2 - CASRSDSGDQPQHF TGTGCAAGTCGCTCGGACAGCGGGGATCAGCCCCAGCATTTT
TRBD2 TRBJ2-7 TRBV29-1 - CSASSGGSSYEQYF TGCAGCGCCTCATCTGGCGGGAGCTCCTACGAGCAGTACTTC
- TRBJ1-5 TRBV5-1 - CASSQGISSNQPQHF TGCGCCAGCAGTCAGGGGATTTCCTCGAATCAGCCCCAGCATTTT
TRBD2 TRBJ2-3 TRBV7-3 few CASSPRRGSDTQYF TGTGCCAGCAGCCCCCGGCGGGGGTCAGATACGCAGTATTTT
- TRBJ1-5 TRBV24-1 - CATSAAGYSNQPQHF TGTGCCACCAGTGCGGCAGGCTATAGCAATCAGCCCCAGCATTTT
TRBD2 TRBJ2-7 TRBV7-3 - CASSQEAGESEQYF TGTGCCAGCAGCCAGGAGGCGGGGGAGAGCGAGCAGTACTTC
TRBD1 TRBJ1-5 TRBV18 - CASSRDRDQPQHF TGTGCCAGCTCTCGGGACAGGGACCAGCCCCAGCATTTT
- TRBJ1-2 TRBV3-1/TRBV3-2 - CASSQDHGSPGTF TGTGCCAGCAGCCAAGATCACGGTTCTCCGGGCACCTTC
- TRBJ2-3 TRBV21-1 - CASSSRPDRGGGDTQYF TGTGCCAGCAGCAGCCGCCCAGACAGGGGCGGGGGAGATACGCAGTATTTT
- TRBJ2-5 TRBV12-5 - CASGPGGPWETQYF TGTGCTAGTGGCCCCGGGGGGCCTTGGGAGACCCAGTACTTC
- TRBJ1-1 TRBV10-2 - CASSEGHVNTEAFF TGCGCCAGCAGTGAGGGCCATGTGAACACTGAAGCTTTCTTT
TRBD1 TRBJ1-4 TRBV3-1/TRBV3-2 - CASSLFGQGPNEKLFF TGTGCCAGCAGCCTTTTCGGACAGGGTCCGAATGAAAAACTGTTTTTT
- TRBJ1-2 TRBV6-5 - CASSRTVGYGYTF TGTGCCAGCAGCAGGACAGTGGGCTATGGCTACACCTTC
- TRBJ1-5 TRBV15 - CATSRDMAGSNNQPQHF TGTGCCACCAGCAGAGATATGGCGGGGAGTAACAATCAGCCCCAGCATTTT
- TRBJ2-1 TRBV5-6 once CASSLLQGYNEQFF TGTGCCAGCAGCTTGTTACAGGGTTACAATGAGCAGTTCTTC
- TRBJ1-2 TRBV7-9 once CASTRTPGDYGYTF TGTGCCAGCACCAGAACACCAGGGGACTATGGCTACACCTTC
TRBD1 TRBJ1-3 TRBV10-1 - CASSESPTGVRNTIYF TGCGCCAGCAGTGAGTCCCCGACAGGGGTCCGAAACACCATATATTTT
TRBD2 TRBJ2-5 TRBV5-6 - CASSFSGGAEETQYF TGTGCCAGCAGCTTTAGCGGGGGGGCCGAGGAGACCCAGTACTTC
- TRBJ2-2 TRBV7-9 - CASKSPQRATGRGTGELFF TGTGCCAGCAAATCACCACAAAGAGCGACAGGGCGGGGCACCGGGGAGCTGTTTTTT
TRBD1 TRBJ2-7 TRBV5-1 - CASSLRTGNEQYF TGCGCCAGCAGCTTGCGGACAGGTAACGAGCAGTACTTC
- TRBJ2-3 TRBV5-4 - CASSLDIGDTQYF TGTGCCAGCAGCTTGGATATCGGAGATACGCAGTATTTT
TRBD1 TRBJ1-1 TRBV6-2/TRBV6-3 - CASSYGGTANTEAFF TGTGCCAGCAGTTACGGTGGGACAGCGAACACTGAAGCTTTCTTT
- TRBJ1-2 TRBV4-1 - CASSQFPVANYGYTF TGCGCCAGCAGCCAATTCCCGGTAGCTAACTATGGCTACACCTTC
TRBD2 TRBJ2-1 TRBV5-1 - CASSLGLAGDNEQFF TGCGCCAGCAGCCTTGGACTAGCGGGGGACAATGAGCAGTTCTTC
- TRBJ1-5 TRBV2 - CASNLGGSDQPQHF TGTGCCAGCAACTTGGGGGGGAGCGATCAGCCCCAGCATTTT
TRBD2 TRBJ2-7 TRBV12-5 - CASALSGDPREEQYF TGTGCTAGTGCCCTCTCTGGGGACCCGCGGGAGGAGCAGTACTTC
TRBD1 TRBJ2-5 TRBV5-1 - CASSVTGGKETQYF TGCGCCAGCAGCGTTACAGGGGGCAAAGAGACCCAGTACTTC
TRBD1 TRBJ2-7 TRBV27 - CASSWTGSYEQYF TGTGCCAGCAGTTGGACAGGGAGCTACGAGCAGTACTTC